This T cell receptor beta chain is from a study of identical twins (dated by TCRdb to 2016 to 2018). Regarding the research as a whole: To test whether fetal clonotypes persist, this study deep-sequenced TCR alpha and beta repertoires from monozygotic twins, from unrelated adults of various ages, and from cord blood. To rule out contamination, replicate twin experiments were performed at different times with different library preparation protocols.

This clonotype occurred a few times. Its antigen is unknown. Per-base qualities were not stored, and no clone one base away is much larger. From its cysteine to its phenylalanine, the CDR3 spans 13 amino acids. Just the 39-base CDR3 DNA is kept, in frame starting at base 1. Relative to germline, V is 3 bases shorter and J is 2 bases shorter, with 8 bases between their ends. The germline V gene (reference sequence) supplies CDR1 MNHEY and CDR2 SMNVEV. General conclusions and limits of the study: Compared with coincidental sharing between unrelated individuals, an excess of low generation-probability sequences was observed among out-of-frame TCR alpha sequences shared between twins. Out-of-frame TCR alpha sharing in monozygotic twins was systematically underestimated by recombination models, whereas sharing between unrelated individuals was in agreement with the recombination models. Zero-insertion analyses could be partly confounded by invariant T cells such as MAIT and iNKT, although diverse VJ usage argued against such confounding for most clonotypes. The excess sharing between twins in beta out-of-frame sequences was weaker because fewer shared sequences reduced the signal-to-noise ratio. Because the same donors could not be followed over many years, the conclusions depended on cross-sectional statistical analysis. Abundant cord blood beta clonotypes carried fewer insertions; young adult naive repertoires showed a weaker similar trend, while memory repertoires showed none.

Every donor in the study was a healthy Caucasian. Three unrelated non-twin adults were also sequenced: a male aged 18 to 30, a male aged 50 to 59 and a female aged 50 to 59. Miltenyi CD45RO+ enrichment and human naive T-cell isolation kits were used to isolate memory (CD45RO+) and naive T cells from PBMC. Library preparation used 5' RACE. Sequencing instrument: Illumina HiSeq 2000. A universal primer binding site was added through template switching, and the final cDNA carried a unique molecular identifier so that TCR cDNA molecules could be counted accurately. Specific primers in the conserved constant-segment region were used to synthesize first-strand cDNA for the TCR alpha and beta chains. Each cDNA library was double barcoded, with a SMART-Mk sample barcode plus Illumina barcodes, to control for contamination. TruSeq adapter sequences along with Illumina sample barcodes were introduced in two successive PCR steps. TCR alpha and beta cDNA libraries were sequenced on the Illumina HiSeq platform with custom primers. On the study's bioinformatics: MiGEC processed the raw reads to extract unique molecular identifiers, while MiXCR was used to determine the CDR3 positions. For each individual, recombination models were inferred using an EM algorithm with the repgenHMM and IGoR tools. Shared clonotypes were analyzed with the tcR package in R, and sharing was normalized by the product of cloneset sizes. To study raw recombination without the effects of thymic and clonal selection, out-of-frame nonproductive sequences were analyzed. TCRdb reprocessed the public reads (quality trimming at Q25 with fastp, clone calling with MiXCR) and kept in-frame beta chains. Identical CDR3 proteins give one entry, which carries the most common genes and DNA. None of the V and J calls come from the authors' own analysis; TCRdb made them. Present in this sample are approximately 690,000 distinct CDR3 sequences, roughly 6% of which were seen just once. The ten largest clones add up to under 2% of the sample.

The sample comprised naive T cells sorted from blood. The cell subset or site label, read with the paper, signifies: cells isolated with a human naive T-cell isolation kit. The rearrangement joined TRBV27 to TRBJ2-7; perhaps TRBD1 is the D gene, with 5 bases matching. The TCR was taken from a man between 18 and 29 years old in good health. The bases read TGTGCCAGCAGTTTTCAGGGCGCCTACGAGCAGTACTTC. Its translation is CASSFQGAYEQYF.